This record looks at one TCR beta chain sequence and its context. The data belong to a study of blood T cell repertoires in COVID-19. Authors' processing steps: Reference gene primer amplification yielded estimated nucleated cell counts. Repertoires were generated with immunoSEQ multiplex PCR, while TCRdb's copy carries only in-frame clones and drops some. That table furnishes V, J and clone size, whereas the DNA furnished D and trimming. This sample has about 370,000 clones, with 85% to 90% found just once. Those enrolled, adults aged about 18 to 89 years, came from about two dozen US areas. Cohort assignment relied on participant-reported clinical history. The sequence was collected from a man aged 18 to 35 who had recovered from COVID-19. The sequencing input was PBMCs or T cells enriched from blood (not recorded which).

CDR3 loop: CASASDRSSYNEQFF. The CDR3 nucleotides read TGTGCCAGCGCTTCCGATAGGAGCTCCTACAATGAGCAGTTCTTC. The chain has TRBV2 and TRBJ2-1; D is ambiguous. Trimming removed 8 bases at V and 0 bases at J, with 14 bases between. Germline V gene sequence: CDR1 SNHLY, CDR2 FYNNEI. This CDR3 has 15 residues.